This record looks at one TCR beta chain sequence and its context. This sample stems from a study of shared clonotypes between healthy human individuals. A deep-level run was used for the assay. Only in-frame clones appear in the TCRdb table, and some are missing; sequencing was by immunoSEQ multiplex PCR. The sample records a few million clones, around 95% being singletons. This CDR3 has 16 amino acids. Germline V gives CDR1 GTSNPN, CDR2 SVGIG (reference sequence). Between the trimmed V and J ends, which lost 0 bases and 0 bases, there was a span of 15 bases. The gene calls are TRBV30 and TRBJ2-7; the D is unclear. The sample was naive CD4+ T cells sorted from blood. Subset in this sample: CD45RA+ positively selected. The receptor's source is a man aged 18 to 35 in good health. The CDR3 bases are TGTGCCTGGAGTGTACGTGGCGCCTCAATCTCCTACGAGCAGTACTTC. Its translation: CAWSVRGASISYEQYF.